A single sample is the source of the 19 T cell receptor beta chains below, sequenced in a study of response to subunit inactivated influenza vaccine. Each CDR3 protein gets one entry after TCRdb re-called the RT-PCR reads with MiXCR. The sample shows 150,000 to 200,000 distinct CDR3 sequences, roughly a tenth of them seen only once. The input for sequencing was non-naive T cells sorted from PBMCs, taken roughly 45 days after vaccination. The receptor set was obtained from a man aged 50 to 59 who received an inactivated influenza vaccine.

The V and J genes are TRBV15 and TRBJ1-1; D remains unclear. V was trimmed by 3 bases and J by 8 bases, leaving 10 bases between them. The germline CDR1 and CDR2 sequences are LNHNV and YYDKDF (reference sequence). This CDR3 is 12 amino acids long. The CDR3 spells CATSRPRSEAFF. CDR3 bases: TGTGCCACCAGCAGGCCCCGCTCCGAAGCTTTCTTT.

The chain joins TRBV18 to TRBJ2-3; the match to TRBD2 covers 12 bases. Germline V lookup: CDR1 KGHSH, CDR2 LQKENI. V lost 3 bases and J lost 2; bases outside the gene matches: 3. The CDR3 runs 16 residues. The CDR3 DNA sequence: TGTGCCAGCTCACCGAGGACTAGCGGGGACACAGATACGCAGTATTTT. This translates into CASSPRTSGDTDTQYF.

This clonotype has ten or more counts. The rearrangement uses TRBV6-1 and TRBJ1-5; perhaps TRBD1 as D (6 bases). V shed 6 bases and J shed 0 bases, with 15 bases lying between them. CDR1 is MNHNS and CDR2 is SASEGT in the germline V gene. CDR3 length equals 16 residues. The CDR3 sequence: CASSRDGGGSNQPQHF. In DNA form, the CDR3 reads TGTGCCAGCAGCAGGGACGGAGGGGGTAGCAATCAGCCCCAGCATTTT.

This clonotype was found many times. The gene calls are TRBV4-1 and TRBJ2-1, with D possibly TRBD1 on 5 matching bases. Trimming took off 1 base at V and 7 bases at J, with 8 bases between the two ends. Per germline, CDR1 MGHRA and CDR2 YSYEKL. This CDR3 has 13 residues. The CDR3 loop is CASSQVGANEQFF. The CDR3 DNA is TGCGCCAGCAGCCAAGTTGGGGCAAATGAGCAGTTCTTC.

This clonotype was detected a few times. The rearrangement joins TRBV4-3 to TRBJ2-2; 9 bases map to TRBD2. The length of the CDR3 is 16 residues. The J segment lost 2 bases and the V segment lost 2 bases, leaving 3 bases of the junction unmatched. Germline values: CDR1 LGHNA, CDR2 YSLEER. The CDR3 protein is CASSQLTSGNTGELFF. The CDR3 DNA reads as TGCGCCAGCAGCCAACTGACTAGCGGAAACACCGGGGAGCTGTTTTTT.

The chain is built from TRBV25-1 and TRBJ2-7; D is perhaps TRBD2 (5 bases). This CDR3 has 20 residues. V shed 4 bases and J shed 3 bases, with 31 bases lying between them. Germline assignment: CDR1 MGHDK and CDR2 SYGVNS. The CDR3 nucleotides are TGTGCCAGCAGTGGGCAACGGCGGGCAGGAGCCTCAAACCGATACTACGAGCAGTACTTC. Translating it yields CASSGQRRAGASNRYYEQYF.

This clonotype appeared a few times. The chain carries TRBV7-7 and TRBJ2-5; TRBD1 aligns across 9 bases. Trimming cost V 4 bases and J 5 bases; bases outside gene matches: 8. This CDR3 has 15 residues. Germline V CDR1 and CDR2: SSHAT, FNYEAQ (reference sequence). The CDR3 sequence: CASSSSTGGRETQYF. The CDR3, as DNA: TGTGCCAGCAGCTCCTCGACAGGGGGTAGGGAGACCCAGTACTTC.

Here the CDR3 reads CASRPSGGVKETQYF. In nucleotides, the CDR3 is TGTGCCAGCAGGCCCAGCGGGGGGGTTAAAGAGACCCAGTACTTC. The chain joins TRBV12-3 or TRBV12-4 to TRBJ2-5, with 10 bases matching TRBD2. Germline trimming cut 6 bases from V and 3 bases from J; bases unmatched to any gene: 7. The CDR3 extends over 15 amino acids.

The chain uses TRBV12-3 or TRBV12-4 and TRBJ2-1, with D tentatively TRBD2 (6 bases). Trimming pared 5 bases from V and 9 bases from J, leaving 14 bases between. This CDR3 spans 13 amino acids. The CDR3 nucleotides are TGTGCCAGCAGTCCACCCCCCGGGGGTGAGCAGTTCTTC. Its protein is CASSPPPGGEQFF.

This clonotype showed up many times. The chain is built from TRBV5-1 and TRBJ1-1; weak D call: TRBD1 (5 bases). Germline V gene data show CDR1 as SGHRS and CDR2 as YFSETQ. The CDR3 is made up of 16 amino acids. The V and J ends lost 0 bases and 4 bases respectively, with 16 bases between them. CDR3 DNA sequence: TGCGCCAGCAGCTTGGGTTCTTCTGGGGCGGCCACTGAAGCTTTCTTT. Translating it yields CASSLGSSGAATEAFF.

The CDR3 protein is CASSQEDRGHGYTF. In DNA, the CDR3 is TGCGCCAGCAGCCAAGAGGACAGGGGCCATGGCTACACCTTC. V is TRBV4-1 and J is TRBJ1-2, with 9 positions matching TRBD1. The CDR3 contains 14 residues. Germline V CDR1 and CDR2: MGHRA, YSYEKL. V lost 0 bases to trimming and J lost 6 bases; unmatched junction nucleotides: 2.

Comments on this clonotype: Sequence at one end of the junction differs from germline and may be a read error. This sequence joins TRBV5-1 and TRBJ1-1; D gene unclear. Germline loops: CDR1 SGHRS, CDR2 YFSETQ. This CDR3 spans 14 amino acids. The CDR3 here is CPSSFGSGVTEAFF. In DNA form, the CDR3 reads TGCCCCAGCAGCTTTGGTAGTGGAGTCACTGAAGCTTTCTTT.

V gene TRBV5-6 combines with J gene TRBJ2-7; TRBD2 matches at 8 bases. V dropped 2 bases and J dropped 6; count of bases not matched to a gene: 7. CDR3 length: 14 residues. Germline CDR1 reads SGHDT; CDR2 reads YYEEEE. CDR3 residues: CASSLSGGFREQYF. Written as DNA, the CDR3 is TGTGCCAGCAGCTTAAGCGGGGGATTCCGCGAGCAGTACTTC. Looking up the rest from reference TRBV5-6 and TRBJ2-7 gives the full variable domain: DAGVTQSPTHLIKTRGQQVTLRCSPKSGHDTVSWYQQALGQGPQFIFQYYEEEERQRGNFPDRFSGHQFPNYSSELNVNALLLGDSALYLCASSLSGGFREQYFGPGTRLTVT.

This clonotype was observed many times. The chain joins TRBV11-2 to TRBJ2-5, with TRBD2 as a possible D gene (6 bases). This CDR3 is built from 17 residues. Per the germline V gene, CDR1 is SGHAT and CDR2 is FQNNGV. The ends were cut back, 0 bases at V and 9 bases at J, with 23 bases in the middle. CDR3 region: CASSLDKAEGERRAQYF. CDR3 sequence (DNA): TGTGCCAGCAGCTTAGATAAGGCGGAGGGCGAACGGAGGGCCCAGTACTTC.

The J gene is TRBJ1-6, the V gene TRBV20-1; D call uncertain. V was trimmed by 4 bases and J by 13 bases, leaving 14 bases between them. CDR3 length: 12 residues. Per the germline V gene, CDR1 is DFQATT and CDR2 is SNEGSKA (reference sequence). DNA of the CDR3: TGCAGTGCTACTGGGCCCGTTGGGCCCCTCCACTTT. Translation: CSATGPVGPLHF.

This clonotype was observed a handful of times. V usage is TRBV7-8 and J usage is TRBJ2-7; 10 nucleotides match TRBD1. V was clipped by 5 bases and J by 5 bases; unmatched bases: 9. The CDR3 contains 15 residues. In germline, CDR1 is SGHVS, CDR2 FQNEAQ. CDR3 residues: CASSTPGQGYDEQYF. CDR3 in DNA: TGTGCCAGCAGCACCCCGGGACAGGGGTACGACGAGCAGTACTTC.

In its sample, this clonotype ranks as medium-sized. CDR3 amino acids: CASSLEGGGFQETQYF. The CDR3 DNA reads TGTGCCAGCAGTTTAGAGGGAGGAGGCTTCCAAGAGACCCAGTACTTC. This chain joins TRBV28 and TRBJ2-5; perhaps TRBD2 as D (6 bases). V gave up 2 bases and J gave up 1 base, with 14 bases separating them. Germline assignment: CDR1 MDHEN and CDR2 SYDVKM. This CDR3 comprises 16 residues.

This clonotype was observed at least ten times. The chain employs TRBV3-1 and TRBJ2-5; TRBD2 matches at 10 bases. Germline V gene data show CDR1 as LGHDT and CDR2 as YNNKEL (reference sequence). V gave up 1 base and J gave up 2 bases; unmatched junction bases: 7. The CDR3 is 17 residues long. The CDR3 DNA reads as TGTGCCAGCAGCCAAGGAAACCTAGCGGGGGCTCAAGAGACCCAGTACTTC. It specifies CASSQGNLAGAQETQYF.

CDR3 DNA sequence: TGTGCCAGCAGCTTGGGCTTTAATGAAAAACTGTTTTTT. The encoded protein is CASSLGFNEKLFF. The chain combines TRBV5-6 with TRBJ1-4; D gene uncertain. The CDR3 loop spans 13 amino acids. Between the trimmed V and J ends, which lost 0 bases and 4 bases, there was a span of 4 bases. CDR1 and CDR2 from the germline V gene are SGHDT and YYEEEE.